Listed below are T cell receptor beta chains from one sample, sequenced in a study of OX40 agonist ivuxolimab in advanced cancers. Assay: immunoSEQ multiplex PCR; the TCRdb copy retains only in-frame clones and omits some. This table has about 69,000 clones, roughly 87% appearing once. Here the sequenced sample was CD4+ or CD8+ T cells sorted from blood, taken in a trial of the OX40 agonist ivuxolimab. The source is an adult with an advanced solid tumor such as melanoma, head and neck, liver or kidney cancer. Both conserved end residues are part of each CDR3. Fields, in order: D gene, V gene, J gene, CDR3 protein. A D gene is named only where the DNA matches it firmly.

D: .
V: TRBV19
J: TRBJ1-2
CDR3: CASTSAEKRGYGYTF

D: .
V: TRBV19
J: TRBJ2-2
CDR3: CASSMGGTGELFF

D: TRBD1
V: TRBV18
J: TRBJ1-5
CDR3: CASSPGQGADAQHF

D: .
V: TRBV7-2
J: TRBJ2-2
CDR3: CASSLRHTNTGELFF

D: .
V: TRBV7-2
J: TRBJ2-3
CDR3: CASSLGGTSTDTQYF

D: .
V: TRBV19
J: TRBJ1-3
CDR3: CASSMGASGNTIYF

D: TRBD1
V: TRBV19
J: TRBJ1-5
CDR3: CASSTQGDLGPQHF

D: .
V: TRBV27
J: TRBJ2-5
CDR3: CASSFLADKETQYF

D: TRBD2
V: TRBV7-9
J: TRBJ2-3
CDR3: CASSLGTSGANTQYF

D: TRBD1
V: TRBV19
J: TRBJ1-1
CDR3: CASCDRGRGGSEAFF

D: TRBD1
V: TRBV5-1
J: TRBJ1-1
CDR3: CASSMGQGAEAFF

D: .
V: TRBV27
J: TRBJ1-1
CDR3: CASSSWNTEAFF

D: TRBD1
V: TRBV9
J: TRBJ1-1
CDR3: CASSGQGFTEAFF

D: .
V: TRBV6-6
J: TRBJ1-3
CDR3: CASMRGNTIYF

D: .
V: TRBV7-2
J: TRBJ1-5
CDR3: CASSRGLDSNQPQHF

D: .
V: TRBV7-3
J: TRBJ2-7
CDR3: CASSSWGAEQYF

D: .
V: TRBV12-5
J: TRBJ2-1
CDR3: CASGFRGNNEQFF

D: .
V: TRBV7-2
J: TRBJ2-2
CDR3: CASSSNANTGELFF

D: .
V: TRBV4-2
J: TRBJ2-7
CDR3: CASSQAGTVPFF

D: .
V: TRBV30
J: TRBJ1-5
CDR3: CAWSVGGSSNQPQHF

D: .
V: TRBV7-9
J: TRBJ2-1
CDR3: CASSLDGRSYNEQFF

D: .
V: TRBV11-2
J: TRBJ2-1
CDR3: CASSPRTLSSYNEQFF

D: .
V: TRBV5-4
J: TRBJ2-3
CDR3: CASSLGAGNTDTQYF

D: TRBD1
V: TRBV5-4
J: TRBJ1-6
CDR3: CASSLGTGQNSPLHF

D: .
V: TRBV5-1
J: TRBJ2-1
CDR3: CASSASFSYNEQFF

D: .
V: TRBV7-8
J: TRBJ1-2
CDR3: CASSLVRSASGYTF

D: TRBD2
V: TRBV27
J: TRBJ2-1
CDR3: CASSKKTSGSRNEQFF

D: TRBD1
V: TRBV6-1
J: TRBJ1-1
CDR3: CASSNTGGGRTEAFF

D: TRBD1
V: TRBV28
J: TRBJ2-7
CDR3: CASTTGTGANEQYF

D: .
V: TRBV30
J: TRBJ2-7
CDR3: CAWSVATGEQYF

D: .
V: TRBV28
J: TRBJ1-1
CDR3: CASSPTQMVGTEAFF

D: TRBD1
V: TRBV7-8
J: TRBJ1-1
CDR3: CASSLRDRGSNTEAFF

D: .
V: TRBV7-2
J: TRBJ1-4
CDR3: CASSFSRSNEKLFF

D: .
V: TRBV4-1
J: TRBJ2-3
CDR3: CASSQNYGTDTQYF

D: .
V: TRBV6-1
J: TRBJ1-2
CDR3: CASSYGGNYGYTF

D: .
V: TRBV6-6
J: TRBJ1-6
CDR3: CASGGNNSPLHF

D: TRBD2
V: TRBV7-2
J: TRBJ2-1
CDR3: CASSLGGRVEQFF

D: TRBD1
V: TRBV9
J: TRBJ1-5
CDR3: CASSGGGDQPQHF

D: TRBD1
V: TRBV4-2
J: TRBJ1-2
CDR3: CASSPRTGANYGYTF

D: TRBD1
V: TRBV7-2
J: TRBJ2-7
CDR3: CASSYDRGDYEQYF

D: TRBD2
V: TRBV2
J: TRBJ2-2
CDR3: CASSGLAGANTGELFF

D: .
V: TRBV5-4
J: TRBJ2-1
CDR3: CASSQEGWDEQFF

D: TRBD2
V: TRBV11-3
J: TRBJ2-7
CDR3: CASSKGLTYEQYF

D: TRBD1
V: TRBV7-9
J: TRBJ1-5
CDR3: CASSAGTVSNQPQHF

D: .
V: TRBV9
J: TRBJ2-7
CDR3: CASSRDGSSYEQYF

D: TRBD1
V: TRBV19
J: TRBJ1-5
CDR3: CASIGQGAQPQHF

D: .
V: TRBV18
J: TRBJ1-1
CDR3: CASSPQGQNTEAFF

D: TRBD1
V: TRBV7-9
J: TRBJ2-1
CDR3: CASSPGTGRYNEQFF

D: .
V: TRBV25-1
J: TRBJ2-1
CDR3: CASRPGGLGEQFF

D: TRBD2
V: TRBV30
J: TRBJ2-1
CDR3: CAWSGGGGINEQFF

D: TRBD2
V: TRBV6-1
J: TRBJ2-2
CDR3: CASSIAGGNTGELFF

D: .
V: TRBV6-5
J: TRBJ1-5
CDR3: CASGVRSTNQPQHF

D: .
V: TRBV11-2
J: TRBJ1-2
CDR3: CASSLAGQSGYTF

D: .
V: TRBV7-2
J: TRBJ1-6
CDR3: CASSLGVAALAPLHF

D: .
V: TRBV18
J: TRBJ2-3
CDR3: CASSLDYTDTDTQYF

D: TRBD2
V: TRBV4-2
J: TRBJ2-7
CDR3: CASSPRLAGGYEQYF

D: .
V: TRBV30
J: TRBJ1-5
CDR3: CAWSSSGGNQPQHF

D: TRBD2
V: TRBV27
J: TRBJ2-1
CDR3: CASSRSGTSGMSYNEQFF